The entry below gives a single T cell receptor (beta chain) sequence along with its context. Its cognate antigen has yet to be identified. There are no base qualities to consult, and no much larger clone falls within one base. This entry is derived from a study of blood T cell repertoires in COVID-19 (dated by TCRdb to 2020 to 2022). Concerning the study at large: Samples from collaborators originated in the United States, Italy and Spain and spanned both the acute and convalescent phases of COVID-19. The material from the prospective study consisted of cDNA or gDNA derived from T cells, B-cell-depleted T cells, or PBMCs. The dataset comprised deeply sampled blood TCRbeta repertoires from subjects exposed to, actively infected with, or recovered from COVID-19. A freely available public database, intended as a resource for researchers studying the immune response to SARS-CoV-2, is where the repertoires were released. The samples were drawn from the first 160 participants of the ongoing ImmuneRACE study and from over a thousand subjects provided by 6 global collaborators. A de-identified subject ID, COVID-19 status, age in years and sex were almost always included in the sample metadata. Where HLA class I and class II types were available, the types were taken from metadata supplied by the sample provider, not from assay-based typing.

One collaborating source in Seattle enrolled patients during active infection and followed them longitudinally through the course of disease. The collaborating institutions used their own protocols to collect whole blood in K2EDTA tubes. For TCRbeta analysis, collaborator samples were shipped as frozen whole blood, as isolated PBMCs, or as DNA extracted from either sample type. The immunoSEQ Assay, a bias-controlled multiplex PCR, was used to amplify TCRbeta CDR3 regions from genomic DNA. The paper's processing steps were these. The number of nucleated cells in each sample was estimated from the amplification of reference gene primers within the assay. Sequence reads were collapsed and filtered to measure the absolute abundance of every unique TCRbeta CDR3 rearrangement. For each sample, productive Simpson clonality was calculated as the square root of Simpson's diversity index across productive rearrangements. TCRdb mirrors the immuneACCESS table, restricted to in-frame sequences. Some clones are absent from its copies; in checked studies, under half trace to an unresolved V gene, and the reason for the others is unknown. From that table come the V and J calls and clone size; the DNA was used to work out D and trimming. The sample table contains about 99,000 clones; only one count was recorded for about four fifths of them. In total, the top ten clones hold approximately 4.6% of the sample.

Spanning cysteine to phenylalanine, the CDR3 consists of 12 amino acids. Only the CDR3 region is kept as DNA, spanning 36 bases read in frame from base 1. CDR1 and CDR2 (GTSNPN, SVGIG) derive from the germline V gene (reference sequence). V is clipped by 1 base and J by 3 bases, and the sequence between their germline boundaries is 6 bases long. The investigation overall reported the following: How much clinical and demographic metadata was included differed by source and by participant, and the metadata was provided uncurated.

Specimen: peripheral blood. The sequence is built from TRBV30 and TRBJ2-5; tentative D gene TRBD1, with 6 bases matching. The TCR originated in a man at least 80 years old with COVID-19, enrolled during active disease. The CDR3 loop reads CAWSGTEETQYF. The DNA reads as follows: TGTGCCTGGAGTGGGACAGAAGAGACCCAGTACTTC.